This entry describes one T cell receptor beta chain. Antigen specificity is unknown. Assay: immunoSEQ multiplex PCR; the TCRdb copy retains only in-frame clones and omits some. The repertoire includes over 30,000 clones, about 80% of them detected once, and roughly 22% sits in the top ten. The sample originates from a study of a mutant IDH1 vaccine in newly diagnosed glioma. About the study: Patients came in for eight vaccinations, in weeks 1, 3, 5, 7, 11, 15, 19 and 23.

Specified time point: week 5, during vaccination. Doses consisted of 300 ug of mutant IDH1 20-mer peptide each, paired with topical imiquimod. The sequenced sample was PBMCs, obtained from a glioma patient whose treatment included an IDH1 peptide vaccine. This clonotype originated in a man aged 25-45 years with glioma.

The DNA of the CDR3 is TGCAGCGCCGGGACTAGCGGGAGTATCAACAATGAGCAGTTCTTC. Translation gives CSAGTSGSINNEQFF. The chain links TRBV29-1 to TRBJ2-1; 14 bases match TRBD2. Germline CDR1 is SQVTM and CDR2 is ANQGSEA. The CDR3 spans 15 residues. Trimming at V came to 7 bases and at J to 5 bases, leaving 7 bases not matched to a gene.